Shown below are 18 T cell receptor beta chains from a single sample sequenced in a study of graft-versus-host responses after intestinal transplantation. Assay: immunoSEQ multiplex PCR; the TCRdb copy retains only in-frame clones and omits some. Of just under 90,000 clones detected, 80% to 85% appear once; the ten largest clones hold about a sixth. These TCRs are of unknown antigen specificity. Sequencing was performed on unstimulated CD8+ T cells sorted from spleen or lymph node cells, taken before intestinal transplant. The origin of the receptors is a human donor who received an intestinal transplant.

This chain connects TRBV7-9 to TRBJ2-5, with D perhaps matching TRBD1 or TRBD2 (5 bases each). The germline V and J ends were trimmed by 3 bases and 4 bases, with 12 bases remaining between them. Germline V gene data show CDR1 as SEHNR and CDR2 as FQNEAQ (reference sequence). The CDR3 spans 14 residues. This CDR3 reads CASSFLGDPETQYF. For the CDR3, the DNA is TGTGCCAGCAGCTTTCTGGGGGACCCAGAGACCCAGTACTTC.

This rearrangement joins TRBV7-8 to TRBJ2-1, with 9 nucleotides matching TRBD2. This CDR3 is built from 15 residues. Germline CDR1 SGHVS, CDR2 FQNEAQ. J was trimmed by 4 bases and V by 1 base; bases with no gene match: 2. The DNA for the CDR3 is TGTGCCAGCAGCTTAGAAAGCGGGGGGTACAATGAGCAGTTCTTC. Translated, it gives CASSLESGGYNEQFF.

This clone has more than one count but fewer than ten. The V call is TRBV7-6, the J call TRBJ2-7; 7 nucleotides agree with TRBD1. With V trimmed by 1 base and J by 2 bases, 5 bases remained unmatched. The CDR3 is made up of 15 amino acids. Germline loops: CDR1 SGHVS, CDR2 FNYEAQ. CDR3 amino acids: CASSLDYRGPYEQYF. The CDR3 DNA follows: TGTGCCAGCAGCTTAGACTACAGGGGTCCCTACGAGCAGTACTTC.

The chain recombines TRBV9 with TRBJ1-2; a weak D match, TRBD1 (6 bases). This CDR3 spans 14 amino acids. Germline loops: CDR1 SGDLS, CDR2 YYNGEE. V was clipped by 3 bases and J by 3 bases, with 12 bases between them. The CDR3 spells CASSADSPYYGYTF. DNA of the CDR3: TGTGCCAGCAGCGCGGACAGTCCATACTATGGCTACACCTTC.

A word on this clone: The sample has other DNA sequences that encode this CDR3 too. This sequence joins TRBV11-1 and TRBJ2-1, with D possibly being TRBD1 (5 bases). Germline assignment: CDR1 SGHAT and CDR2 FQDESV (reference sequence). The V end was cut by 1 base, the J end by 2 bases, with 6 bases between. CDR3 length: 14 amino acids. CDR3 region: CASSLGTTYNEQFF. The DNA for the CDR3 is TGTGCCAGCAGCTTAGGGACAACCTACAATGAGCAGTTCTTC.

The V gene is TRBV28, the J gene TRBJ1-3; D ambiguous. Per germline, CDR1 MDHEN and CDR2 SYDVKM. With 5 bases removed from V and 2 bases from J, the gap between germline ends came to 10 bases. The CDR3 length is 14 residues. The CDR3 DNA follows: TGTGCCAGCAGTGAGAGAAGAACTGGAAACACCATATATTTT. Residues: CASSERRTGNTIYF.

In this sample, this clone turned up a few times. The chain employs TRBV27 and TRBJ2-1; TRBD1 matches at 8 bases. The CDR3 is 14 amino acids. After removal of 4 bases from V and 10 bases from J, the junction contained 9 bases not matched to a gene. Looked up from germline, CDR1 is MNHEY and CDR2 is SMNVEV (reference sequence). The CDR3 DNA reads as TGTGCCAGCAGTTCGAGCCAGGGGGCTTGGGAGCAGTTCTTC. Translation: CASSSSQGAWEQFF.

The V and J genes are TRBV5-1 and TRBJ2-7; possibly TRBD1 for D (5 bases). Per the germline V gene, CDR1 is SGHRS and CDR2 is YFSETQ. This CDR3 comprises 14 residues. Trimming left V 3 bases short and J 4 bases short, with 14 bases between. Here the CDR3 reads CASSSIPQGYEQYF. CDR3 bases: TGCGCCAGCAGCTCGATACCCCAGGGTTACGAGCAGTACTTC.

This chain uses TRBV5-1 with TRBJ2-7, with 12 positions matching TRBD2. The CDR3 has 21 residues. V gave up 3 bases and J gave up 2 bases; unmatched junction bases: 21. CDR1 and CDR2 from the germline V gene are SGHRS and YFSETQ. The CDR3 DNA follows: TGCGCCAGCAGCTCTTACCCCATACTAGCGGGGGGTCTAACCGGGGCCTACGAGCAGTACTTC. Encoded protein: CASSSYPILAGGLTGAYEQYF.

The gene calls are TRBV6-6 and TRBJ2-7, with TRBD2 matching over 7 bases. CDR3 length: 16 amino acids. The V gene end was trimmed by 2 bases and the J gene end by 0 bases; junction bases not matched to a gene: 7. Germline loops: CDR1 MNHNY, CDR2 SVGAGI (reference sequence). CDR3 region: CASSYALAETSYEQYF. CDR3 coding DNA: TGTGCCAGCAGTTACGCCCTAGCGGAGACCTCCTACGAGCAGTACTTC.

The CDR3 protein is CASTPGGANSPLHF. The CDR3 coding sequence is TGTGCCAGCACCCCTGGGGGGGCCAATTCACCCCTCCACTTT. The chain employs TRBV9 and TRBJ1-6; D may be TRBD1 (6 bases). V lost 6 bases and J 7 bases, leaving 14 bases between the germline ends. The CDR3 runs 14 residues. CDR1 SGDLS and CDR2 YYNGEE come from the germline V gene.

The chain uses TRBV13 and TRBJ1-2; 8 bases fit TRBD1. V dropped 1 base and J dropped 4; count of bases not matched to a gene: 11. Germline V lookup: CDR1 PRHDT, CDR2 FYEKMQ (reference sequence). This CDR3 is built from 17 residues. The CDR3, as DNA: TGTGCCAGCAGCTTAGAGAGGGAGGGACAGGTTGCCTATGGCTACACCTTC. It specifies CASSLEREGQVAYGYTF.

The chain is built from TRBV4-1 and TRBJ2-2, with no clear D. This CDR3 spans 12 amino acids. V lost 5 bases and J lost 8, with 9 bases in between. Germline V lookup: CDR1 MGHRA, CDR2 YSYEKL. CDR3 sequence reads: CASSARRGELFF. The CDR3 bases are TGCGCCAGCAGCGCCCGAAGGGGGGAGCTGTTTTTT.

This clone was seen only a few times. The chain uses TRBV5-3 and TRBJ2-1; TRBD2 is a possible D gene (6 bases). TRBV5-3 is known as an ORF, though its function is uncertain. V lost 4 bases and J lost 2, with 19 bases in between. The CDR3 has 17 amino acids. In nucleotides, the CDR3 is TGTGCCAGAAGCGGAGTGTTAGCGGCATGCCCCTACAATGAGCAGTTCTTC. Its protein is CARSGVLAACPYNEQFF.

This rearrangement joins TRBV9 to TRBJ2-1, with 9 positions matching TRBD1. The CDR3 sequence is 16 residues long. The trim removed 0 bases at V and 6 bases at J, leaving 7 bases unmatched. Germline values: CDR1 SGDLS, CDR2 YYNGEE. The CDR3 is CASSVEGTGRPNEQFF. The CDR3 bases are TGTGCCAGCAGCGTAGAGGGGACAGGGAGGCCCAATGAGCAGTTCTTC.

The rearrangement uses TRBV2 and TRBJ2-7, with 10 bases aligning to TRBD2. The V segment lost 10 bases and the J segment 4 bases; nucleotides outside the gene matches: 7. CDR1 SNHLY and CDR2 FYNNEI come from the germline V gene. CDR3 size: 13 residues. The CDR3 loop is CAILLAGIYEQYF. Here the CDR3 DNA reads TGTGCCATCCTACTAGCGGGGATATACGAGCAGTACTTC.

The genes are TRBV4-1 and TRBJ2-1; TRBD2 matches at 8 bases. With 6 bases clipped from V and 0 bases from J, the junction kept 4 bases outside the gene matches. Per the germline V gene, CDR1 is MGHRA and CDR2 is YSYEKL. The CDR3 is made up of 15 amino acids. CDR3 region: CASSQRESSYNEQFF. The CDR3 nucleotides read TGCGCCAGCAGTCAGCGGGAGAGCTCCTACAATGAGCAGTTCTTC.

The sample holds a few counts of this clone. The rearrangement joins TRBV10-1 to TRBJ2-1, with D tentatively TRBD1 or TRBD2 (5 bases each). Germline-derived CDR1 and CDR2 are WNHNN and SYGVQD (reference sequence). V lost 6 bases, J lost 2 bases, and 17 bases lay in between. The CDR3 extends over 16 amino acids. CDR3: CASRRDLIGPYNEQFF. Here the CDR3 DNA reads TGCGCCAGCAGAAGGGACCTGATCGGGCCCTACAATGAGCAGTTCTTC.